The text below deals with one TCR beta chain. Method: immunoSEQ multiplex PCR; TCRdb's copy keeps in-frame clones and lacks some. The sample records 450,000 to 600,000 clones, 65% to 80% being singletons. Germline CDR1 ENHRY, CDR2 SYGVKD. V was clipped by 5 bases and J by 4 bases; unmatched bases: 8. The CDR3 contains 16 residues. This sample is drawn from a study of shared clonotypes between healthy human individuals. The chain has TRBV10-3 and TRBJ2-1, with TRBD1 matching 10 bases. Sequenced material: PBMCs. This TCR derives from a middle-aged woman in good health. Some clones in this sample may be carry-over from other donors' samples. In DNA form, the CDR3 reads TGTGCCATCAGTACTGGACAGGGGGACTTGTACAATGAGCAGTTCTTC. Residues: CAISTGQGDLYNEQFF.